The 5 T cell receptor beta chains reported below all come from one sample, sequenced in a study of PD-1 blockade in classical Hodgkin lymphoma. Produced via immunoSEQ multiplex PCR; TCRdb's table is partial and in-frame only. This sample has approximately 24,000 clones, with roughly four fifths found just once. All the patients suffered relapse after autologous stem cell transplantation, and brentuximab vedotin exposure differed. The source material was peripheral blood mononuclear cells (PBMCs), sampled before the second cycle of nivolumab. These receptors were obtained from a human donor with classical Hodgkin lymphoma.

This CDR3 reads CASSAWGKNTEAFF. CDR3 DNA sequence: TGTGCCAGCAGCGCTTGGGGGAAGAACACTGAAGCTTTCTTT. V is TRBV7-9 and J is TRBJ1-1, with D possibly being TRBD1 (5 bases). The V and J ends lost 5 bases and 1 base respectively, with 11 bases between them. CDR1 and CDR2 (germline): SEHNR, FQNEAQ (reference sequence). This CDR3 contains 14 residues.

The V call is TRBV29-1, the J call TRBJ1-1, with D unclear. The CDR3 runs 12 residues. Germline V gives CDR1 SQVTM, CDR2 ANQGSEA. The V end lost 4 bases, the J end lost 1 base, and 7 bases lay between the germline ends. The CDR3 DNA reads as TGCAGCGTTGGGACGGGGAACACTGAAGCTTTCTTT. Residues: CSVGTGNTEAFF.

The chain recombines TRBV4-2 with TRBJ2-6, with D tentatively TRBD1 or TRBD2 (7 bases each). CDR1 is LGHNA and CDR2 is YNFKEQ in the germline V gene. The V end was cut by 6 bases, the J end by 4 bases, with 16 bases between. This CDR3 contains 16 residues. CDR3 protein: CASRPGEGAGANVLTF. The CDR3 DNA reads as TGTGCCAGCAGGCCAGGGGAGGGGGCCGGGGCCAACGTCCTGACTTTC.

The rearrangement uses TRBV28 and TRBJ1-4; D not certain. CDR1 is MDHEN and CDR2 is SYDVKM in the germline V gene. V was cut by 2 bases and J by 13 bases, with 11 bases left in between. The CDR3 length is 12 residues. The CDR3 nucleotides are TGTGCCAGCAGTTTACCCGCCACTGGACTGTTTTTT. Protein sequence: CASSLPATGLFF.

V is TRBV7-2 and J is TRBJ2-1, with no clear D. Trimming left V 1 base short and J 6 bases short, with 7 bases between. CDR1 is SGHTA and CDR2 is FQGNSA in the germline V gene. This CDR3 comprises 13 residues. CDR3 bases: TGTGCCAGCAGCTTAGGTTTCGGCAATGAGCAGTTCTTC. Protein sequence: CASSLGFGNEQFF.